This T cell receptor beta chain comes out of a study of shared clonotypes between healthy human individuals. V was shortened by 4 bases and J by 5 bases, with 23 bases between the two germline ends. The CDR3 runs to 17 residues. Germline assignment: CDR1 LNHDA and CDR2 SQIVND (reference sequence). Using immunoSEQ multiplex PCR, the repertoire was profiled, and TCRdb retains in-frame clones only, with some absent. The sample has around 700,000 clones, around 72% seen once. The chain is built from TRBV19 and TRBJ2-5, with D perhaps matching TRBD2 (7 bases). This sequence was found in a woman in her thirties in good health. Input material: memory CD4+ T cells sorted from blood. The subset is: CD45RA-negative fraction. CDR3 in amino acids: CASSSGRAGHSRETQYF. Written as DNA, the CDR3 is TGTGCCAGTAGTAGTGGGCGAGCGGGACACTCGAGGGAGACCCAGTACTTC.